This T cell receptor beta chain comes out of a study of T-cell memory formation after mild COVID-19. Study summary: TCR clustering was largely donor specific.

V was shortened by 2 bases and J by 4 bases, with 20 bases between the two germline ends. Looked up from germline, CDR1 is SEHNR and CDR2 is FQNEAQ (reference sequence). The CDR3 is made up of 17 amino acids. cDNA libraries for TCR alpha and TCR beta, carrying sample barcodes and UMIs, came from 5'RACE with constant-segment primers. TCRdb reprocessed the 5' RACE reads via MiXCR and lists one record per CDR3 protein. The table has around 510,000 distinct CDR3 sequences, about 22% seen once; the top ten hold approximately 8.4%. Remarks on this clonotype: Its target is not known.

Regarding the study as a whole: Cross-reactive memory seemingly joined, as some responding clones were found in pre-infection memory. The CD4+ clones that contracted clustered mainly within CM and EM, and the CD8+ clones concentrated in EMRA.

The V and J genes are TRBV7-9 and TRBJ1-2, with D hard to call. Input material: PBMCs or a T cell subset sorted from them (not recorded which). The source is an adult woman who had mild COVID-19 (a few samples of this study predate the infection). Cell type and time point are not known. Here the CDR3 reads CASSLWPGPEGSYGYTF. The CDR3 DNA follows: TGTGCCAGCAGCTTATGGCCGGGCCCCGAAGGTAGCTATGGCTACACCTTC.